The 9 T cell receptor beta chains below were found in one sample sequenced in a study of cytomegalovirus exposure and HLA in healthy donors. Primers included in the PCR were 60 Vbeta and 13 Jbeta primers. Some clones are missing from TCRdb's copy, which holds only in-frame ones; the method was immunoSEQ multiplex PCR. The sample has fewer than 120,000 clones; approximately 86% are singletons. Sequenced material: PBMCs. The receptors originated from a man in his forties or fifties in good health and CMV-seronegative.

The rearrangement joins TRBV11-2 to TRBJ1-5, with D unclear. CDR1 and CDR2 from the germline V gene are SGHAT and FQNNGV. CDR3 size: 12 residues. V was pared by 5 bases and J by 4 bases, with 6 bases between. CDR3 nucleotide sequence: TGTGCCAGCAGCGCACAGAATCAGCCCCAGCATTTT. Its translation: CASSAQNQPQHF.

This clone has just a few counts. The rearrangement uses TRBV30 and TRBJ1-1; D may be TRBD1 (5 bases). The CDR3 extends over 14 amino acids. The germline gives CDR1 GTSNPN, CDR2 SVGIG (reference sequence). The V end was cut by 3 bases, the J end by 1 base, with 12 bases between. CDR3 DNA sequence: TGTGCCTGGAGCGGGAGCGGGACGAACACTGAAGCTTTCTTT. Its translation is CAWSGSGTNTEAFF.

The V call is TRBV5-4, the J call TRBJ1-5; D ambiguous. V lost 0 bases, J lost 11 bases, and 12 bases lay in between. From germline, CDR1 is SGHNT and CDR2 YYREEE (reference sequence). This CDR3 contains 13 residues. The CDR3 region has the DNA TGTGCCAGCAGCTTGGCCGGAGGACTATCCCAGCATTTT. It is translated as CASSLAGGLSQHF.

The chain links TRBV5-1 to TRBJ2-5, with 11 nucleotides matching TRBD1. CDR3 length: 15 residues. The V segment lost 3 bases and the J segment 2 bases; nucleotides outside the gene matches: 3. The V gene's germline CDR1 is SGHRS and CDR2 YFSETQ. The CDR3 protein is CASSSGTGGQETQYF. CDR3 sequence (DNA): TGCGCCAGCAGCTCAGGGACAGGGGGTCAAGAGACCCAGTACTTC.

The chain carries TRBV30 and TRBJ2-7, with TRBD1 matching over 7 bases. Per the germline V gene, CDR1 is GTSNPN and CDR2 is SVGIG (reference sequence). The CDR3 totals 13 residues. Trimming at V came to 2 bases and at J to 9 bases, leaving 10 bases not matched to a gene. The CDR3 protein is CAWSMPGRGSQYF. CDR3 nucleotides: TGTGCCTGGAGTATGCCGGGCAGGGGGTCGCAGTACTTC.

V and J are TRBV25-1 and TRBJ1-4, with D perhaps TRBD1 (5 bases). CDR3 length: 13 residues. V was trimmed by 7 bases and J by 13 bases, leaving 19 bases between them. Germline V gene lookup returns CDR1 MGHDK and CDR2 SYGVNS. The CDR3 loop reads CASTMDGTSALFF. CDR3 coding DNA: TGTGCCAGCACAATGGACGGGACTTCAGCACTGTTTTTT.

This chain links TRBV6-5 with TRBJ2-7; D is possibly TRBD2 (6 bases). The CDR3 runs to 14 residues. In germline, CDR1 is MNHEY, CDR2 SVGAGI. The ends were cut back, 4 bases at V and 4 bases at J, with 14 bases in the middle. CDR3 protein: CASSSRDSGYEQYF. As DNA, the CDR3 is TGTGCCAGCAGTTCCCGGGACTCGGGGTACGAGCAGTACTTC.

CDR3 sequence reads: CASSQAGLAGAFQETQYF. CDR3 bases: TGTGCCAGCAGCCAAGCAGGACTAGCGGGGGCCTTCCAAGAGACCCAGTACTTC. The rearrangement links TRBV14 to TRBJ2-5; 13 positions agree with TRBD2. The CDR3 is 18 residues long. Germline CDR1 reads SGHDN; CDR2 reads FVKESK. V lost 1 base to trimming and J lost 1 base; unmatched junction nucleotides: 6.

This rearrangement joins TRBV18 to TRBJ2-7, with D possibly matching TRBD1 (6 bases). CDR1 KGHSH and CDR2 LQKENI come from the germline V gene. CDR3 length equals 16 residues. V gave up 5 bases and J gave up 6 bases, with 23 bases separating them. For the CDR3, the DNA is TGTGCCAGCTCAGAGCACCGGGACAACGGACGTAGCGAGCAGTACTTC. This codes for CASSEHRDNGRSEQYF.